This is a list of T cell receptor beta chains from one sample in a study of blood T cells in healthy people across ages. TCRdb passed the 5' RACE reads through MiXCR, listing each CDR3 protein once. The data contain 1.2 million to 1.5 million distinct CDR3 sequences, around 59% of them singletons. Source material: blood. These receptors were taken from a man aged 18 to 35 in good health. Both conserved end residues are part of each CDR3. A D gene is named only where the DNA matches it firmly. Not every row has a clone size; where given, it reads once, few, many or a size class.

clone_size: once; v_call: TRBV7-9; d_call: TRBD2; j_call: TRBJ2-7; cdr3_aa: CASSSGTSGSDEQYF; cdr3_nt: TGTGCCAGCAGCTCCGGGACTAGCGGGAGTGACGAGCAGTACTTC
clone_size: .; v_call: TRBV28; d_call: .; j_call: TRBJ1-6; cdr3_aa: CASSAPISGPSSSYNSPLHF; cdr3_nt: TGTGCCAGCAGTGCCCCAATCTCCGGGCCCTCAAGCTCCTATAATTCACCCCTCCACTTT
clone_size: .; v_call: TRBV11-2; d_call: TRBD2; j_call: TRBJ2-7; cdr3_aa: CASSLGPLAGTRYEQYF; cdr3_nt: TGTGCCAGCAGCTTAGGCCCTCTAGCGGGAACCCGGTACGAGCAGTACTTC
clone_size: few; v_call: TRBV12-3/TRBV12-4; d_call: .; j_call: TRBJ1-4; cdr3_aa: CASSPDRRNEKLFF; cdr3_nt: TGTGCCAGCAGCCCGGACAGACGTAATGAAAAACTGTTTTTT
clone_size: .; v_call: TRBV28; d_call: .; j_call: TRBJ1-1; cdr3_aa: CASPKKPLNTEAFF; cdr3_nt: TGTGCCAGCCCGAAGAAACCCCTGAACACTGAAGCTTTCTTT
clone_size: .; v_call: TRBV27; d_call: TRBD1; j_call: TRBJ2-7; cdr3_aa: CASSLATGEGYELYF; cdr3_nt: TGTGCCAGCAGTTTAGCGACAGGGGAAGGTTACGAGCTGTACTTC
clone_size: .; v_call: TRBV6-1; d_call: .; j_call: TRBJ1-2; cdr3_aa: CASSGGYGGGYTF; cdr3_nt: TGTGCCAGCAGTGGTGGGTATGGCGGTGGCTACACCTTC
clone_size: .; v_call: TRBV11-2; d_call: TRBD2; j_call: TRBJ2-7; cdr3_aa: CASRLISGEKLYEQYF; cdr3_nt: TGTGCCAGCAGATTGATTAGCGGGGAGAAGCTTTACGAGCAGTACTTC
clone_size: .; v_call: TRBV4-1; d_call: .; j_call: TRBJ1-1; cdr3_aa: CASSQVPGADTEAFF; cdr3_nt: TGCGCCAGCAGCCAAGTGCCAGGGGCGGACACTGAAGCTTTCTTT
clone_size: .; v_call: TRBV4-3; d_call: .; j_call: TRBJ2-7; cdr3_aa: CASSHARGSHEQYF; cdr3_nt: TGCGCCAGCAGCCATGCACGAGGTTCCCACGAGCAGTACTTC
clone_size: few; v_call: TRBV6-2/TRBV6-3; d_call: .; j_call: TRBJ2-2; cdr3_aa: CASSYPGELFF; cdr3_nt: TGTGCCAGCAGTTATCCCGGGGAGCTGTTTTTT
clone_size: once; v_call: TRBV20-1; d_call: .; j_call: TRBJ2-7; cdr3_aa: CSARAWSADIEEQYF; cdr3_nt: TGCAGTGCTAGAGCCTGGAGTGCCGATATAGAGGAGCAGTACTTC
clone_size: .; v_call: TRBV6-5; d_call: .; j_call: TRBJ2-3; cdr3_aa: CASSYSGLGTTGDTDTQYF; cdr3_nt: TGTGCCAGCAGTTACTCAGGATTAGGTACGACGGGGGACACAGATACGCAGTATTTT
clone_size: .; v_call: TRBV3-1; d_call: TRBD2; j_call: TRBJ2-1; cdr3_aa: CASSPQLAGGREQFF; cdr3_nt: TGTGCCAGCAGCCCGCAACTAGCGGGAGGGCGGGAGCAGTTCTTC
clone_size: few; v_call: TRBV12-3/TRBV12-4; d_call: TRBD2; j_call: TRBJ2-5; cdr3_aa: CASSVLAGEVAPETQYF; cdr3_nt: TGTGCCAGCAGCGTACTAGCGGGAGAAGTGGCCCCGGAGACCCAGTACTTC
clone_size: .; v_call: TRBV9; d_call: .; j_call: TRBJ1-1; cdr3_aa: CASSAFTTEAFF; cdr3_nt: TGTGCCAGCAGCGCATTCACGACTGAAGCTTTCTTT
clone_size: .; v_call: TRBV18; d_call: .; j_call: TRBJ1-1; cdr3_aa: CASSFPVAMNTEAFF; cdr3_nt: TGTGCCAGCTCATTCCCGGTAGCCATGAACACTGAAGCTTTCTTT
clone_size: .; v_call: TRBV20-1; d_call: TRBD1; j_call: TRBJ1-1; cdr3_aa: CSARYSAGGNEAFF; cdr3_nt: TGCAGTGCTAGATATTCGGCAGGGGGCAATGAAGCTTTCTTT
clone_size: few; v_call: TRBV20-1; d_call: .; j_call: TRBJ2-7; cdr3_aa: CSARDPSTEQYF; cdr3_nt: TGCAGTGCTAGAGATCCCTCAACCGAGCAGTACTTC
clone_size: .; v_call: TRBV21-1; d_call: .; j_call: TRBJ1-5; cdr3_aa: CASSRLDTGKPDSNQPQHF; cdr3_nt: TGTGCCAGCAGCAGACTGGACACCGGGAAACCAGATAGCAATCAGCCCCAGCATTTT
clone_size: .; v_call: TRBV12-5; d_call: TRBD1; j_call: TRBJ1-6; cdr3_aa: CASGLKTGGDYSPLHF; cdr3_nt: TGTGCTAGTGGTTTGAAGACAGGGGGCGATTATTCACCCCTCCACTTT
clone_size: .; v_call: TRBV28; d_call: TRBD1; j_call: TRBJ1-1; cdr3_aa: CASRTTGGEDEAFF; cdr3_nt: TGTGCCAGCCGAACGACAGGGGGTGAGGATGAAGCTTTCTTT
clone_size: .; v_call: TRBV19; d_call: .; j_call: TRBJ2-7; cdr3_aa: CASSIGYEQYF; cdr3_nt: TGTGCCAGTAGTATAGGGTACGAGCAGTACTTC
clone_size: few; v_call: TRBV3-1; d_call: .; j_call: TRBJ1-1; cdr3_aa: CASSQPRNTEAFF; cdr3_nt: TGTGCCAGCAGCCAACCGAGAAACACTGAAGCTTTCTTT
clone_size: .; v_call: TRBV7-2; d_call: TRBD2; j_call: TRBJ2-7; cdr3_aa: CASRRLAGTRQYF; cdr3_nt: TGTGCCAGCAGAAGACTAGCGGGAACCCGGCAGTACTTC
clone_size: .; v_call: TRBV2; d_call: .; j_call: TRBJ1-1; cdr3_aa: CASMGLPNTEAFF; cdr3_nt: TGTGCCAGCATGGGACTTCCGAACACTGAAGCTTTCTTT
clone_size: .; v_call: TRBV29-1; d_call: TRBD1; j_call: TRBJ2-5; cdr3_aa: CSVYRGRETQYF; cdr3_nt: TGCAGCGTATACAGGGGACGAGAGACCCAGTACTTC
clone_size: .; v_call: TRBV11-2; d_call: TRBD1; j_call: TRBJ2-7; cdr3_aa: CASTLVTGNHYEQYF; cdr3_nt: TGTGCCAGCACCCTGGTGACAGGGAATCACTACGAGCAGTACTTC
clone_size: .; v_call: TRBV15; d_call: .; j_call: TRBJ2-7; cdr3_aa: CATSRDRGGGLSYEQYF; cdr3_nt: TGTGCCACCAGCAGAGATCGTGGGGGAGGACTCTCCTACGAGCAGTACTTC
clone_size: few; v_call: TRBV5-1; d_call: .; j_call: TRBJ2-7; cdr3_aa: CASSFEGRHYEQYF; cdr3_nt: TGCGCCAGCAGCTTTGAGGGGCGGCACTACGAGCAGTACTTC
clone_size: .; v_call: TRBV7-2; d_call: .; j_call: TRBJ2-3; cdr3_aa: CASSLGGIASTDTQYF; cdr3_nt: TGTGCCAGCAGCTTAGGGGGGATAGCTAGCACAGATACGCAGTATTTT
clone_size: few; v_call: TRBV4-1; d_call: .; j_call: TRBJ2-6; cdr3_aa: CASSHRGTGANVLTF; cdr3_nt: TGCGCCAGCAGCCATAGGGGTACTGGGGCCAACGTCCTGACTTTC
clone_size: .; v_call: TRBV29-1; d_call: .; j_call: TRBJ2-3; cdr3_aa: CSVVKRLDTDTQYF; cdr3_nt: TGCAGCGTTGTGAAGAGGTTGGACACAGATACGCAGTATTTT
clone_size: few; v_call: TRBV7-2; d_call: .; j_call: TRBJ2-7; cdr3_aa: CASSLELTSYLEQYF; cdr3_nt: TGTGCCAGCAGCTTAGAGCTAACTAGCTATCTCGAGCAGTACTTC
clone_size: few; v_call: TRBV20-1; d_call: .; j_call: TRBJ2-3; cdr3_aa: CSASRLLLDTQYF; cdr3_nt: TGCAGTGCTAGCCGACTTCTACTAGATACGCAGTATTTT
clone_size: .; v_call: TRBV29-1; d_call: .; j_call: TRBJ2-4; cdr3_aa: CSVEKMLAKNIQYF; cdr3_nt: TGCAGCGTTGAAAAAATGCTAGCCAAAAACATTCAGTACTTC
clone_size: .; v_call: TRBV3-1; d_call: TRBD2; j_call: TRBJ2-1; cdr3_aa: CASSQRASGGNNEQFF; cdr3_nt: TGTGCCAGCAGCCAAAGGGCTAGCGGGGGGAACAATGAGCAGTTCTTC
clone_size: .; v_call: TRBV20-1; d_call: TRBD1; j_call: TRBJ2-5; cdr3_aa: CSASPGQGKETRYF; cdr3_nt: TGCAGTGCCTCCCCGGGACAGGGCAAAGAGACCCGGTACTTC
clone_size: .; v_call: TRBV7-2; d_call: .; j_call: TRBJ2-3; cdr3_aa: CASRGWDTQYF; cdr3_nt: TGTGCCAGCAGGGGGTGGGATACGCAGTATTTT
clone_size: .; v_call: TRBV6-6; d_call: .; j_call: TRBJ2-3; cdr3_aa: CASSYPDRTDTQYF; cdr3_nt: TGTGCCAGCAGTTACCCCGACCGCACAGATACGCAGTATTTT